The 15 T cell receptor beta chains below were found in one sample sequenced in a study of blood T cell repertoires in COVID-19. TCRdb keeps only in-frame clones here, not all; method: immunoSEQ multiplex PCR. Here the sample spans a few hundred thousand clones, about 87% being singletons. Material: peripheral blood. The receptors were sampled from a woman between 25 and 40 years old with COVID-19, enrolled during active disease.

The chain joins TRBV6-6 to TRBJ1-1; TRBD1 might be the D (5 bases). V dropped 6 bases and J dropped 5 bases, with 16 bases sitting between them. Per the germline V gene, CDR1 is MNHNY and CDR2 is SVGAGI (reference sequence). This CDR3 comprises 14 residues. CDR3 nucleotides: TGTGCCAGCAGCATACTTCAGGGTAGGACTGAAGCTTTCTTT. It specifies CASSILQGRTEAFF.

The chain is built from TRBV27 and TRBJ1-5; 7 bases agree with TRBD1. The ends lost 3 bases at V and 6 bases at J; junction bases unmatched: 11. This CDR3 has 16 amino acids. CDR1 is MNHEY, CDR2 SMNVEV, per germline (reference sequence). CDR3 sequence (DNA): TGTGCCAGCAGTTTGGGCCCGGGACAGAGTATTCAGCCCCAGCATTTT. It is translated as CASSLGPGQSIQPQHF.

This rearrangement joins TRBV9 to TRBJ1-3; tentatively, D is TRBD1 (6 bases). CDR3 size: 15 residues. Germline values: CDR1 SGDLS, CDR2 YYNGEE. Trimming shortened V by 2 bases and J by 0 bases, and 9 bases separated the two germline ends. The CDR3 DNA reads as TGTGCCAGCAGCGTCCTGGACAGCTCTGGAAACACCATATATTTT. It translates to CASSVLDSSGNTIYF.

The rearrangement links TRBV28 to TRBJ2-7; a possible D gene is TRBD1 (6 bases). The CDR3 covers 15 residues. Per germline, CDR1 MDHEN and CDR2 SYDVKM. Between the trimmed V and J ends, which lost 5 bases and 0 bases, there was a span of 14 bases. This CDR3 reads CASSLEGEDSYEQYV. The CDR3 DNA follows: TGTGCCAGCAGTCTCGAGGGGGAAGACTCCTACGAGCAGTACGTC.

This clone was counted only a few times. Other nucleotide sequences in the sample specify the same CDR3. V is TRBV2 and J is TRBJ1-1; 9 positions match TRBD1. With 6 bases clipped from V and 5 bases from J, the junction kept 1 base outside the gene matches. From germline, CDR1 is SNHLY and CDR2 FYNNEI. The CDR3 runs 12 residues. CDR3 loop: CASRGQGTEAFF. The CDR3 DNA follows: TGTGCCAGCAGAGGACAGGGGACTGAAGCTTTCTTT.

This chain joins TRBV12-5 and TRBJ1-1, with D unresolved. CDR3 length: 14 residues. The V and J ends lost 2 bases and 5 bases respectively, with 12 bases between them. CDR1 is LGHNT and CDR2 is FRNRAP in the germline V gene. CDR3 sequence (DNA): TGTGCTAGTGGTTTGCCGTACGAGGATACTGAAGCTTTCTTT. Its translation: CASGLPYEDTEAFF.

The rearrangement uses TRBV6-2 or TRBV6-3 and TRBJ1-5; 8 nucleotides align to TRBD1. Trimming at V came to 6 bases and at J to 7 bases, leaving 11 bases not matched to a gene. The CDR3 has 15 residues. In germline, CDR1 is MNHEY, CDR2 SVGEGT. The CDR3 sequence is CASSPYGQGRQPQHF. CDR3 in DNA: TGTGCCAGCAGCCCCTATGGACAGGGTCGCCAGCCCCAGCATTTT.

The chain is built from TRBV19 and TRBJ1-5; weak D call: TRBD1 (6 bases). V was shortened by 0 bases and J by 9 bases, with 9 bases between the two germline ends. CDR1 LNHDA and CDR2 SQIVND come from the germline V gene (reference sequence). This CDR3 has 13 residues. As DNA, the CDR3 is TGTGCCAGTAGTATAGACAAACAGGGGCCCCAGCATTTT. This sequence encodes CASSIDKQGPQHF.

The rearrangement uses TRBV7-9 and TRBJ1-6; no definite D call. The CDR3 has 14 amino acids. V was pared by 5 bases and J by 6 bases, with 11 bases between. Germline assignment: CDR1 SEHNR and CDR2 FQNEAQ (reference sequence). The CDR3: CASSLPGRNSPLHF. DNA of the CDR3: TGTGCCAGCAGCCTCCCAGGTCGTAATTCACCCCTCCACTTT.

The chain recombines TRBV7-9 with TRBJ2-3; 7 bases align to TRBD2. CDR3 size: 18 residues. Unmatched junction bases numbered 18, after V lost 7 bases and J lost 2 bases. Germline V gives CDR1 SEHNR, CDR2 FQNEAQ (reference sequence). The CDR3, as DNA: TGTGCCAGCACCGCACCATTCCCGGGACTACCCTTCACAGATACGCAGTATTTT. This translates into CASTAPFPGLPFTDTQYF.

In its sample, this clone was seen a few times. The chain employs TRBV7-9 and TRBJ1-2; 9 bases line up with TRBD1. Unmatched junction bases numbered 4, after V lost 2 bases and J lost 3 bases. CDR1 is SEHNR and CDR2 is FQNEAQ in the germline V gene (reference sequence). This CDR3 contains 15 residues. The CDR3 DNA reads TGTGCCAGCAGCTTATGGGACAGGGATGACTATGGCTACACCTTC. Residues: CASSLWDRDDYGYTF.

This sequence joins TRBV10-1 and TRBJ1-1; D possibly corresponds to TRBD1 (5 bases). Trimming cost V 2 bases and J 3 bases, with 7 bases left between them. CDR1 WNHNN and CDR2 SYGVQD come from the germline V gene (reference sequence). The CDR3 length is 13 residues. The CDR3: CASSEQGYTEAFF. CDR3 nucleotides: TGCGCCAGCAGTGAGCAGGGATACACTGAAGCTTTCTTT.

This clone has only a few counts. The gene calls are TRBV14 and TRBJ1-1; D perhaps matches TRBD1 (5 bases). CDR1 and CDR2 (germline): SGHDN, FVKESK. Trimming took 4 bases from V and 1 from J, leaving 10 bases between them. This CDR3 region has 14 residues. CDR3 DNA sequence: TGTGCCAGCAGCCGGGGCATTAGGAACACTGAAGCTTTCTTT. This translates into CASSRGIRNTEAFF.

CDR3 sequence reads: CASSSPWTDRNSPLHF. The CDR3 nucleotides read TGTGCCAGCAGTTCCCCATGGACGGACAGGAATTCACCCCTCCACTTT. The chain uses TRBV28 and TRBJ1-6, with TRBD1 identical over 7 bases. CDR1 and CDR2 (germline): MDHEN, SYDVKM. This CDR3 is 16 amino acids long. The V gene end was trimmed by 4 bases and the J gene end by 7 bases; junction bases not matched to a gene: 10.

The rearrangement joins TRBV7-9 to TRBJ2-7; TRBD1 aligns across 7 bases. The V segment lost 3 bases and the J segment 0 bases; nucleotides outside the gene matches: 8. CDR3 length: 16 amino acids. The germline V gene encodes CDR1 SEHNR and CDR2 FQNEAQ (reference sequence). This chain's CDR3 is CASSFAKQGSSYEQYF. The CDR3 DNA reads as TGTGCCAGCAGCTTCGCAAAACAGGGGTCCTCCTACGAGCAGTACTTC.